The 2 T cell receptor beta chains presented below share a single source sample, sequenced in a study of T-cell reconstitution after alpha-beta-depleted transplantation in children. A library of TCRbeta sequences, prepared with unique molecular identifiers, was generated. In TCRdb, the PCR reads were re-called with MiXCR into one record per CDR3 protein. The data contain around 530,000 distinct CDR3 sequences, roughly 33% of them singletons. The input for sequencing was PBMCs from the stem cell graft donor, taken from the stem cell graft. The receptors originated from a human donor who donated a stem cell graft to a child with aplastic anemia.

This clonotype turned up a few times. CDR3 residues: CASSSFPGQTSIGQFF. In nucleotides, the CDR3 is TGCGCCAGCAGCTCCTTTCCGGGACAGACGAGCATAGGGCAGTTCTTC. This rearrangement joins TRBV5-1 to TRBJ2-1; 7 bases are a match to TRBD1. The CDR3 loop spans 16 amino acids. Germline-derived CDR1 and CDR2 are SGHRS and YFSETQ. J gave up 12 bases and V 3 bases, and 18 bases lay outside the gene matches.

The chain is built from TRBV7-6 and TRBJ2-3; 14 bases fit TRBD2. Germline CDR1 SGHVS, CDR2 FNYEAQ. CDR3 length: 17 residues. With V trimmed by 4 bases and J by 3 bases, 6 bases remained unmatched. CDR3 sequence: CASSSGLAGGITDTQYF. The CDR3 DNA is TGTGCCAGCAGCTCCGGACTAGCGGGAGGTATAACAGATACGCAGTATTTT.